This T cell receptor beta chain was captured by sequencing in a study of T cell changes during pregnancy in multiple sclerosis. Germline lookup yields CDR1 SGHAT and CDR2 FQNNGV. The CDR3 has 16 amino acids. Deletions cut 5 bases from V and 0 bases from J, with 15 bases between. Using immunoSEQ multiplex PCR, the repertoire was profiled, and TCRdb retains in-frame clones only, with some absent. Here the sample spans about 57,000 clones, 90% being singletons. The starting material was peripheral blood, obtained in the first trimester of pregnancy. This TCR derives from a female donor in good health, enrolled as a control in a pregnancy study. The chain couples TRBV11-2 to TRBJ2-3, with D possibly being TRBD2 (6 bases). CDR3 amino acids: CASSPRTGTSTDTQYF. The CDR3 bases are TGTGCCAGCAGCCCCCGGACGGGGACTAGCACAGATACGCAGTATTTT.